These 3 T cell receptor beta chains originate from one sample sequenced in a study of cytomegalovirus exposure and HLA in healthy donors. With 60 Vbeta and 13 Jbeta primers, the PCR was carried out. Assay used: immunoSEQ multiplex PCR; TCRdb lists only in-frame clones, some missing. The sample includes around 180,000 clones, 80% to 85% of them seen just once. The sequenced sample was PBMCs. These receptors came from a boy between 10 and 17 years old in good health and CMV-seronegative.

The CDR3, as DNA: TGTGCCAGCAGCCGGACTAGCGGGGGGTCCTCCTACGAGCAGTACTTC. It yields the protein CASSRTSGGSSYEQYF. The chain uses TRBV7-2 and TRBJ2-7; the match to TRBD2 covers 14 bases. Per germline, CDR1 SGHTA and CDR2 FQGNSA. Trimming cost V 5 bases and J 0 bases; bases outside gene matches: 3. The length of the CDR3 is 16 residues.

The rearrangement links TRBV9 to TRBJ2-3; perhaps TRBD2 as D (5 bases). This CDR3 contains 15 residues. The germline V gene has CDR1 SGDLS and CDR2 YYNGEE. Between the trimmed V and J ends, which lost 4 bases and 3 bases, there was a span of 15 bases. As DNA, the CDR3 is TGTGCCAGCAGCACAGCGGAGAGGGTAACAGATACGCAGTATTTT. It is translated as CASSTAERVTDTQYF. Filled out from reference TRBV9 and TRBJ2-3, the complete variable domain reads DSGVTQTPKHLITATGQRVTLRCSPRSGDLSVYWYQQSLDQGLQFLIQYYNGEERAKGNILERFSAQQFPDLHSELNLSSLELGDSALYFCASSTAERVTDTQYFGPGTRLTVL.

The chain employs TRBV19 and TRBJ1-1; 8 bases agree with TRBD1. Germline assignment: CDR1 LNHDA and CDR2 SQIVND (reference sequence). After removal of 5 bases from V and 1 base from J, the junction contained 3 bases not matched to a gene. This CDR3 contains 14 residues. The CDR3 is CASSSDRGNTEAFF. The CDR3 coding sequence is TGTGCCAGTAGTTCCGACAGGGGGAACACTGAAGCTTTCTTT.